The rows below give T cell receptor beta chains drawn from one sample of a study of cytomegalovirus exposure and HLA in healthy donors. TCRdb keeps only in-frame clones here, not all; method: immunoSEQ multiplex PCR. Found here are more than 95,000 clones, approximately 92% of them singletons; the top ten hold around 1.1%. The sequenced sample was PBMCs. These receptors all stem from a woman between 18 and 29 years old in good health and CMV-seronegative. Each CDR3 is given with its conserved first and last residue. The order of the fields is V gene, D gene, clone size, J gene, CDR3 DNA, CDR3 protein. A D gene is named only where the DNA matches it firmly. Clone sizes are given selectively: once, few, many, or a class where the clone is expanded.

TRBV6-1	TRBD1	NA	TRBJ2-3	TGTGCCAGCAGCCAGGGGGCAAACACAGATACGCAGTATTTT	CASSQGANTDTQYF
TRBV5-1	TRBD1	few	TRBJ1-2	TGCGCCAGCAGCTTCGGACAGGGGGCAAGGTATGGCTACACCTTC	CASSFGQGARYGYTF
TRBV19	TRBD2	NA	TRBJ2-7	TGTGCCAGCAAGATAGGTAGCGGGAGTAACTACGAGCAGTACTTC	CASKIGSGSNYEQYF
TRBV7-9	NA	once	TRBJ1-2	TGTGCCAGCAGCTTAGAGGGCCCCCAGGGTTATGGCTACACCTTC	CASSLEGPQGYGYTF
TRBV6-5	NA	NA	TRBJ2-2	TGTGCCAGCAGTTACTCAAGACTATTGGCACAGGAGCTGTTTTTT	CASSYSRLLAQELFF
TRBV5-1	TRBD2	NA	TRBJ2-2	TGCGCCAGCAGCCCGGGGAGGGCCGGGGAGCTGTTTTTT	CASSPGRAGELFF
TRBV19	NA	NA	TRBJ1-5	TGTGCCAGTAGTTTAGGGCCCCAGCCCCAGCATTTT	CASSLGPQPQHF
TRBV5-6	TRBD1	NA	TRBJ1-2	TGTGCCAGCAGCTTCTATGGGACAGGGCCACATGGCTACACCTTC	CASSFYGTGPHGYTF
TRBV28	NA	NA	TRBJ2-3	TGTGCCAGCACTCCCTCCCCTTTACACACAGATACGCAGTATTTT	CASTPSPLHTDTQYF
TRBV7-2	TRBD2	NA	TRBJ2-3	TGTGCCAGCAGCTTAGAGTGGGCGGGAGGGCCGGTGCGAGATACGCAGTATTTT	CASSLEWAGGPVRDTQYF
TRBV29-1	TRBD1	NA	TRBJ1-1	TGCAGCGTTGAAGTACAGGGGGTGGGGAACACTGAAGCTTTCTTT	CSVEVQGVGNTEAFF
TRBV11-2	NA	NA	TRBJ2-3	TGTGCCAGCAGCTTTCCGAGGGACTCCTACACAGATACGCAGTATTTT	CASSFPRDSYTDTQYF
TRBV6-5	NA	NA	TRBJ2-7	TGTGCCAGCAGGGGGACTGGGACGCGCGGGGAGCAGTACTTC	CASRGTGTRGEQYF
TRBV12-5	TRBD1	once	TRBJ2-1	TGTGCTAGTGGTGAACAGGGGGATGAGCAGTTCTTC	CASGEQGDEQFF
TRBV5-1	TRBD2	NA	TRBJ2-3	TGCGCCAGCAGCCTGGGGACTAGCGGCACCACAGATACGCAGTATTTT	CASSLGTSGTTDTQYF
TRBV6-6	NA	NA	TRBJ1-3	TGTGCCAGCAGTTACTCTAGCTCTGGAAACACCATATATTTT	CASSYSSSGNTIYF
TRBV7-7	NA	NA	TRBJ2-1	TGTGCCAGCAGCGTACGTCAGGGCTCCTACAATGAGCAGTTCTTC	CASSVRQGSYNEQFF
TRBV6-5	TRBD2	NA	TRBJ2-1	TGTGCCAGCAGGGAGGATCTAGCGGGAAGCAATGAGCAGTTCTTC	CASREDLAGSNEQFF
TRBV2	TRBD2	NA	TRBJ2-7	TGTGCCAGCAAGGTGGGAGGGTTTTACGAGCAGTACTTC	CASKVGGFYEQYF
TRBV5-4	TRBD1	NA	TRBJ1-6	TGTGCCAGCAGTCGAGAGACAGGGATGAATTCACCCCTCCACTTT	CASSRETGMNSPLHF
TRBV11-3	NA	NA	TRBJ1-1	TGTGCCAGCAGCCAGGGAATGAACACTGAAGCTTTCTTT	CASSQGMNTEAFF
TRBV27	TRBD2	once	TRBJ2-1	TGTGCCAGCAGTTTATCGGTAGGACTAGTTTACAATGAGCAGTTCTTC	CASSLSVGLVYNEQFF
TRBV11-2	NA	once	TRBJ1-1	TGTGCCAGCAGCTTCAGCTCCGGGGGACCGAACACTGAAGCTTTCTTT	CASSFSSGGPNTEAFF
TRBV4-2	TRBD1	NA	TRBJ1-3	TGTGCCAGCAGGCAAGGGACAGGGATTTTTGGGTCTGGAAACACCATATATTTT	CASRQGTGIFGSGNTIYF
TRBV11-2	TRBD2	NA	TRBJ2-1	TGTGCCAGCAGCTCCGGACTAGCGAATGAGCAGTTCTTC	CASSSGLANEQFF
TRBV10-2	NA	few	TRBJ1-1	TGCGCCAGCAGTGAGTCCCGACGAGGCACTGAAGCTTTCTTT	CASSESRRGTEAFF
TRBV6-6	TRBD1	NA	TRBJ1-4	TGTTCCGCTGGGACAGAAAATGAAAAACTGTTTTTT	CSAGTENEKLFF
TRBV9	NA	NA	TRBJ2-7	TGTGCCAGCAGCACCCGGGACTGGGTCGGGTCCGAGCAGTACTTC	CASSTRDWVGSEQYF
TRBV29-1	NA	NA	TRBJ2-5	TGCAGCGGCCTAGGGGGGGTTGGAGAGACCCAGTACTTC	CSGLGGVGETQYF
TRBV27	TRBD2	NA	TRBJ2-7	TGTGCCAGCAGTACTTATTTGGGCGGGAGGTCCTACGAGCAGTACTTC	CASSTYLGGRSYEQYF
TRBV10-3	TRBD2	NA	TRBJ2-5	TGTGCCATCAGTGCTCGGCTAGCGGGGGAGAAAGACCAAGAGACCCAGTACTTC	CAISARLAGEKDQETQYF
TRBV4-3	TRBD1	NA	TRBJ2-7	TGCGCCAGCAGCCAACGCCTGGGCGGGGGACAGGGGACCTACGAGCAGTACTTC	CASSQRLGGGQGTYEQYF
TRBV6-1	NA	NA	TRBJ1-1	TGTGCCAGCAGTGACAAAATGAACACTGAAGCTTTCTTT	CASSDKMNTEAFF
TRBV27	TRBD2	NA	TRBJ2-1	TGTGCCAGCAGTCTGACGACTAGCGGGGGTTCCTACAATGAGCAGTTCTTC	CASSLTTSGGSYNEQFF
TRBV5-6	NA	NA	TRBJ2-3	TGTGCCAGCAGCTTGCTAGCCCGCACAGATACGCAGTATTTT	CASSLLARTDTQYF
TRBV9	NA	NA	TRBJ1-2	TGTGCCAGCAGCGGGGCCGGCTACACCTTC	CASSGAGYTF
TRBV5-6	NA	once	TRBJ1-2	TGTGCCAGCAGCTTTAGCTATGGCTACACCTTC	CASSFSYGYTF
TRBV5-1	TRBD1	NA	TRBJ1-1	TGCGCCAGCAGCTTCCAGGGACAGGGGCTTTCGAACACTGAAGCTTTCTTT	CASSFQGQGLSNTEAFF
TRBV29-1	TRBD1	few	TRBJ1-1	TGCAGCGTTGCGGGACAGATGAACACTGAAGCTTTCTTT	CSVAGQMNTEAFF
TRBV27	NA	NA	TRBJ2-5	TGTGCCAGCAGTTTATCACTAGCACCAGGGGAGACCCAGTACTTC	CASSLSLAPGETQYF
TRBV6-5	NA	NA	TRBJ2-2	TGTGCCAGCAGTTACGAGGACACCGGGGAGCTGTTTTTT	CASSYEDTGELFF
TRBV6-5	NA	NA	TRBJ1-2	TGTGCCAGCAGTTACTCGAACAGTCTCCCAAATGGCTACACCTTC	CASSYSNSLPNGYTF
TRBV6-5	NA	NA	TRBJ1-1	TGTGCCAGCAGTAACTATATGAACACTGAAGCTTTCTTT	CASSNYMNTEAFF
TRBV10-2	NA	NA	TRBJ2-1	TGCGCCAGCCTTACGGGGAATTACAATGAGCAGTTCTTC	CASLTGNYNEQFF
TRBV27	NA	once	TRBJ1-1	TGTGCCAGCAGTCTCTTAGGGGCTGGTGAAGCTTTCTTT	CASSLLGAGEAFF